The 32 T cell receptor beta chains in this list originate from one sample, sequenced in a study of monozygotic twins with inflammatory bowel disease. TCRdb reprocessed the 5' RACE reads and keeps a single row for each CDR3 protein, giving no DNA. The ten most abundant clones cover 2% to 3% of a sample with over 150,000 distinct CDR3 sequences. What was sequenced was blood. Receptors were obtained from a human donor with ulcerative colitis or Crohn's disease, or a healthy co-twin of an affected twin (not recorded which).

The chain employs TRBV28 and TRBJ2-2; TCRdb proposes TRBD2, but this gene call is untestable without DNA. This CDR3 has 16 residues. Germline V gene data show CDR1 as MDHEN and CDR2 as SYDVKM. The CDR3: CASRPPLAGNLGELFF.

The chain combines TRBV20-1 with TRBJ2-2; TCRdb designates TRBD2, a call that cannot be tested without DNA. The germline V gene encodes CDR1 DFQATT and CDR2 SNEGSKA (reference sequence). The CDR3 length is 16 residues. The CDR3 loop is CSARDGTSSHTGELFF.

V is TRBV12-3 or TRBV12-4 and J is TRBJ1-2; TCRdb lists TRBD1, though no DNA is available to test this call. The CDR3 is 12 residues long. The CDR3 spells CASSPGAYGCTF.

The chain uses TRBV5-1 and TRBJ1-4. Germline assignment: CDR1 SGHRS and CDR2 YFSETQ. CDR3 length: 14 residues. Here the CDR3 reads CASSLGYLGEKLFF. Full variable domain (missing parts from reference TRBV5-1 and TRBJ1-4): KAGVTQTPRYLIKTRGQQVTLSCSPISGHRSVSWYQQTPGQGLQFLFEYFSETQRNKGNFPGRFSGRQFSNSRSEMNVSTLELGDSALYLCASSLGYLGEKLFFGSGTQLSVL.

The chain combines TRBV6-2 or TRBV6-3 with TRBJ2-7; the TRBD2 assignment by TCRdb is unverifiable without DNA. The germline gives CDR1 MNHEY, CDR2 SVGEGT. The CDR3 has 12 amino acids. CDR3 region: CASSSLDRRENF.

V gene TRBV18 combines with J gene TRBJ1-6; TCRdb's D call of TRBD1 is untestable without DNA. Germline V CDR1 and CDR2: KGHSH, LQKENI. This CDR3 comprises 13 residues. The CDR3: CASSPGQRSPLHF.

CDR3 sequence reads: CATSDGGYTDTQYF. The chain recombines TRBV24-1 with TRBJ2-3; TCRdb's D call, TRBD1, is unchecked because there is no DNA. CDR1 KGHDR and CDR2 SFDVKD come from the germline V gene. The CDR3 is 14 amino acids.

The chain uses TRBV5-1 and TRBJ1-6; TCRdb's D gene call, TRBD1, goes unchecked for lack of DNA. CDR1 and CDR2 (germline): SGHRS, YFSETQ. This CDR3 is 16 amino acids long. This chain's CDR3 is CASSLRVDRRNSPLHF.

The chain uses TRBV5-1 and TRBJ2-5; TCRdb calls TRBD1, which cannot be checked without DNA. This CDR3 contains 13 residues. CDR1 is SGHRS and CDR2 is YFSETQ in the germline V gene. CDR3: CASSEGAQETQYF.

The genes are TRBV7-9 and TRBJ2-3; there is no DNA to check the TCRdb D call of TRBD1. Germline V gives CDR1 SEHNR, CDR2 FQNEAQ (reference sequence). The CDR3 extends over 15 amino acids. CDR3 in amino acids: CAAAGGLPRDHTQYF.

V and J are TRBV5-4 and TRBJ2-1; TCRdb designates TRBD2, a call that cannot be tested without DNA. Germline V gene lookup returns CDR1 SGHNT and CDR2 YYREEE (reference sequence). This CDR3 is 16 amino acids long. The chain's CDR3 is CASSLAGLATYNEQFF.

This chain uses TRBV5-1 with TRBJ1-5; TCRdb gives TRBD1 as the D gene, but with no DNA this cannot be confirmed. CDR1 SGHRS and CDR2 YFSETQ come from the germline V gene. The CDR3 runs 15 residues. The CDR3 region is CASSLSGQVNQPQHF.

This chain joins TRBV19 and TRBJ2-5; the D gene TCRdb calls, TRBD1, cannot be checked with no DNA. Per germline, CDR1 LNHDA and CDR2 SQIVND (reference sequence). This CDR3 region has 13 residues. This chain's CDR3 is CASTDRGGETQYF.

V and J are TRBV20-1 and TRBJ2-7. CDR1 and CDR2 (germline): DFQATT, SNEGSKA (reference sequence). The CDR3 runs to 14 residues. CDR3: CSAGHGESTYEQYF.

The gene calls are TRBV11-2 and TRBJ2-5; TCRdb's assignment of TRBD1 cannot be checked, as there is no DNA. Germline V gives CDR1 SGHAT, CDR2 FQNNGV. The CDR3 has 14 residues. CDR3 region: CASSLGWGAETQYF.

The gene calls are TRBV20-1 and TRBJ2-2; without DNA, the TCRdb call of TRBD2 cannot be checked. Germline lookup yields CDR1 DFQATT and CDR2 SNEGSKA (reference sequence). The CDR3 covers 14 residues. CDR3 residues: CSAVADANTGELFF.

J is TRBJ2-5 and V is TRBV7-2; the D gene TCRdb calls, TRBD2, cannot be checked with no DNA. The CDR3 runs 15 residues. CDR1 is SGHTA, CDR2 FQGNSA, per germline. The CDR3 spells CASSLWAGAEETQYF.

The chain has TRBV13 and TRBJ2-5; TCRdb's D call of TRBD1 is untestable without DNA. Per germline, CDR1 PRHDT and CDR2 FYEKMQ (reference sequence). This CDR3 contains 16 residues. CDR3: CASSLVPTQGPETQYF.

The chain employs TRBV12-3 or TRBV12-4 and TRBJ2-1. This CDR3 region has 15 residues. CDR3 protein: CASSLNLPHTNEQFF.

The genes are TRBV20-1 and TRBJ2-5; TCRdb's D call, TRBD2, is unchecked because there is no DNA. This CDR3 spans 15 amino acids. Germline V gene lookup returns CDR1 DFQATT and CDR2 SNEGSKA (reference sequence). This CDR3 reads CSASSPLAGGETQYF.

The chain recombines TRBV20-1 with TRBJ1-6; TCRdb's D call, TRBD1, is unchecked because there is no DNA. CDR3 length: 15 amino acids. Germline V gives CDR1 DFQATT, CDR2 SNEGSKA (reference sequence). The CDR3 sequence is CSASADRGSGSPLHF.

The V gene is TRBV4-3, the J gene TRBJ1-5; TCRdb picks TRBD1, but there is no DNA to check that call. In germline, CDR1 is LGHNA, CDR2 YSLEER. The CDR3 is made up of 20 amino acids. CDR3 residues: CASSQPAGTGRRGGNQPQHF.

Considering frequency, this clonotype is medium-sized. CDR3: CASSLVDRGTQYF. This rearrangement joins TRBV7-7 to TRBJ2-5. The germline V gene has CDR1 SSHAT and CDR2 FNYEAQ (reference sequence). The CDR3 extends over 13 amino acids.

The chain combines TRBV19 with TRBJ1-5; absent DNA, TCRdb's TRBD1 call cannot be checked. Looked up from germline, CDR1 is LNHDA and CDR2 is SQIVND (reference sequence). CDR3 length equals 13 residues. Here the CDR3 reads CASSGSRDQPQHF.

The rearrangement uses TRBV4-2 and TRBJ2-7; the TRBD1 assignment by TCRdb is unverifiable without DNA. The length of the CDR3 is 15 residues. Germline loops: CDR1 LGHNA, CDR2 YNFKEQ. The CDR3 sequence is CASSQHEGASAEQYF.

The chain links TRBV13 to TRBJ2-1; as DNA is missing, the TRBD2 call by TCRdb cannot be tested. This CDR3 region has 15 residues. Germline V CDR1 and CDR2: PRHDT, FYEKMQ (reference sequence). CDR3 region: CASSSWRERDNEQFF.

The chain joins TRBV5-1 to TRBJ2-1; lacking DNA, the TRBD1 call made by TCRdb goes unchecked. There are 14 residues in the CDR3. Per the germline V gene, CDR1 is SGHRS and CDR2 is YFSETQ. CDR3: CASSRGQTGDEQFF.

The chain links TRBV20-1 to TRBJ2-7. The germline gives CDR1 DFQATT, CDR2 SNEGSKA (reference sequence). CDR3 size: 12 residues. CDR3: CSARPGFDEQYF.

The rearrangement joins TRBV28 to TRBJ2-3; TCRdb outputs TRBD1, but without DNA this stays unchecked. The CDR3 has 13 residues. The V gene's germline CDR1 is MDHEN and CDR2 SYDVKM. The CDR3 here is CASSFRDPDTQYF.

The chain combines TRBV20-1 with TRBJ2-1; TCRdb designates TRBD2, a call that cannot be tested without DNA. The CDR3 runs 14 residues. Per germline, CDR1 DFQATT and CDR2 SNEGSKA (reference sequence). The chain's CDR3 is CSALRGGRYNEQFF.

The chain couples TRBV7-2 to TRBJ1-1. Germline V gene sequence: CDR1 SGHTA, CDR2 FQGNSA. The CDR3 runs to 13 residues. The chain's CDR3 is CASSSRGNTEAFF.

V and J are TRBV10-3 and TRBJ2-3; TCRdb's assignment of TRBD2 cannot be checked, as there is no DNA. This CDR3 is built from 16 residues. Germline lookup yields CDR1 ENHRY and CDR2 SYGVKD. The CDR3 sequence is CAISDGGRTSTDTQYF.